One and the same sample provided the 25 T cell receptor beta chains below, sequenced in a study of OX40 agonist ivuxolimab in advanced cancers. Clones were read by immunoSEQ multiplex PCR, and TCRdb kept only the in-frame ones, dropping some. The profile shows roughly 67,000 clones, 70% to 85% of them singletons. Source: CD4+ or CD8+ T cells sorted from blood, taken in a trial of the OX40 agonist ivuxolimab. These TCRs come from an adult with an advanced solid tumor such as melanoma, head and neck, liver or kidney cancer.

The chain is built from TRBV18 and TRBJ1-2; D is ambiguous. The V gene lost 2 bases and the J gene lost 6 bases, with 16 bases spanning the gap. CDR3 size: 15 residues. The germline V gene encodes CDR1 KGHSH and CDR2 LQKENI. The CDR3 protein is CASSPIAPSGHGYTF. The CDR3 nucleotides are TGTGCCAGCTCACCAATCGCCCCCTCAGGTCATGGCTACACCTTC. Drawing the rest from reference TRBV18 and TRBJ1-2, the complete variable domain is NAGVMQNPRHLVRRRGQEARLRCSPMKGHSHVYWYRQLPEEGLKFMVYLQKENIIDESGMPKERFSAEFPKEGPSILRIQQVVRGDSAAYFCASSPIAPSGHGYTFGSGTRLTVV.

The chain couples TRBV5-1 to TRBJ2-1; 9 positions match TRBD2. Germline CDR1 is SGHRS and CDR2 is YFSETQ. V trimming: 3 bases; J trimming: 10 bases; junction bases outside the gene matches: 11. This CDR3 is built from 15 residues. CDR3 DNA: TGCGCCAGCAGCTCCGATAGCGGGAGCGTAAGGGAGCAGTTCTTC. Amino acid sequence: CASSSDSGSVREQFF.

The CDR3 region is CASSLAMAGRGNEQFF. The CDR3 coding sequence is TGCGCCAGCAGCTTGGCAATGGCAGGGAGGGGCAATGAGCAGTTCTTC. The chain links TRBV5-1 to TRBJ2-1, with 7 bases that match TRBD2. This CDR3 spans 16 amino acids. V was pared by 0 bases and J by 6 bases, with 9 bases of the junction left unmatched. Germline CDR1 reads SGHRS; CDR2 reads YFSETQ.

This clone is a singleton in its sample. J is TRBJ2-3 and V is TRBV5-1; maybe TRBD1 (5 bases). CDR3 length: 15 residues. V lost 0 bases and J 2 bases, leaving 10 bases between the germline ends. Germline V CDR1 and CDR2: SGHRS, YFSETQ. CDR3 sequence (DNA): TGCGCCAGCAGCTTGGAAGACAGCGTCACAGATACGCAGTATTTT. Its translation: CASSLEDSVTDTQYF.

This chain joins TRBV7-9 and TRBJ1-5; 7 nucleotides agree with TRBD1. This CDR3 region has 13 residues. Germline CDR1 and CDR2: SEHNR and FQNEAQ (reference sequence). V lost 4 bases to trimming and J lost 5 bases; unmatched junction nucleotides: 2. This chain's CDR3 is CASSSGQYQPQHF. Here the CDR3 DNA reads TGTGCCAGCAGCTCGGGACAGTATCAGCCCCAGCATTTT.

The CDR3 bases are TGTGCCAGCAGTTTGACAGGGTCGGACAATCAGCCCCAGCATTTT. Amino acid sequence: CASSLTGSDNQPQHF. V usage is TRBV27 and J usage is TRBJ1-5, with 7 positions matching TRBD1. CDR3 length equals 15 residues. The V and J ends lost 3 bases and 3 bases, in that order; junction bases with no gene match: 5. Germline V lookup: CDR1 MNHEY, CDR2 SMNVEV (reference sequence).

The gene calls are TRBV4-2 and TRBJ2-1; possible D gene TRBD1, 6 bases. With 1 base removed from V and 15 bases from J, the gap between germline ends came to 13 bases. Germline V CDR1 and CDR2: LGHNA, YNFKEQ. The CDR3 has 12 residues. The CDR3 coding sequence is TGTGCCAGCAGCCAAGGGGACATTAACTGGTTCTTC. It codes for CASSQGDINWFF.

CDR3 sequence reads: CASSPRRGSDQPQHF. The CDR3, as DNA: TGTGCCAGCTCACCTCGGAGGGGGTCGGATCAGCCCCAGCATTTT. The gene calls are TRBV18 and TRBJ1-5, with D perhaps matching TRBD1 (6 bases). Germline V gene sequence: CDR1 KGHSH, CDR2 LQKENI. The CDR3 length is 15 residues. Trimming took off 3 bases at V and 5 bases at J, with 14 bases between the two ends.

The gene calls are TRBV11-3 and TRBJ1-4; TRBD1 is a possible D gene (6 bases). The germline gives CDR1 SGHNT, CDR2 YENEEA. The CDR3 is 15 amino acids. Trimming took off 4 bases at V and 6 bases at J, with 15 bases between the two ends. CDR3 protein: CASSSDRRFYEKLFF. Here the CDR3 DNA reads TGTGCCAGCAGCTCAGACAGGAGATTTTATGAAAAACTGTTTTTT.

This clone was observed a single time. The genes are TRBV11-3 and TRBJ2-3; a weak D match, TRBD2 (6 bases). The CDR3 totals 14 residues. V was clipped by 6 bases and J by 0 bases, with 10 bases between them. Germline loops: CDR1 SGHNT, CDR2 YENEEA. The DNA for the CDR3 is TGTGCCAGCAGTCCAAGCGGGAGCACAGATACGCAGTATTTT. This sequence encodes CASSPSGSTDTQYF.

This chain connects TRBV6-6 to TRBJ2-5, with 9 bases fitting TRBD1. With V trimmed by 6 bases and J by 5 bases, 7 bases remained unmatched. There are 14 residues in the CDR3. Germline V gene lookup returns CDR1 MNHNY and CDR2 SVGAGI (reference sequence). CDR3 bases: TGTGCCAGCAGGATAACAGGGGGCGGGGAGACCCAGTACTTC. As protein: CASRITGGGETQYF.

This rearrangement joins TRBV29-1 to TRBJ2-1; TRBD1 matches at 8 bases. Trimming at V came to 7 bases and at J to 9 bases, leaving 8 bases not matched to a gene. This CDR3 has 12 residues. Germline assignment: CDR1 SQVTM and CDR2 ANQGSEA. DNA for the CDR3: TGCAGCGCCTCGGACAGGGTCACTGAGCAGTTCTTC. This encodes CSASDRVTEQFF.

This clone was picked up a small number of times. V gene TRBV5-1 combines with J gene TRBJ2-1; D gene unclear. Trimming took 4 bases from V and 0 from J, leaving 8 bases between them. This CDR3 contains 14 residues. Per germline, CDR1 SGHRS and CDR2 YFSETQ. CDR3 sequence (DNA): TGCGCCAGCAGCCCCGACGTCTCCTACAATGAGCAGTTCTTC. It yields the protein CASSPDVSYNEQFF.

V and J are TRBV25-1 and TRBJ2-2; 10 nucleotides match TRBD1. V dropped 7 bases and J dropped 8; count of bases not matched to a gene: 4. The CDR3 has 13 amino acids. CDR1 is MGHDK and CDR2 is SYGVNS in the germline V gene. CDR3 residues: CASTRTGGGELFF. The CDR3 bases are TGTGCCAGCACCCGGACAGGGGGTGGGGAGCTGTTTTTT.

This sequence joins TRBV9 and TRBJ2-6; 8 nucleotides match TRBD1. V was clipped by 0 bases and J by 2 bases; unmatched bases: 7. Germline V lookup: CDR1 SGDLS, CDR2 YYNGEE. The CDR3 covers 18 residues. CDR3 coding DNA: TGTGCCAGCAGCGTAGGGACAGGGCCCACACCTGGGGCCAACGTCCTGACTTTC. Translated, it gives CASSVGTGPTPGANVLTF.

The chain joins TRBV5-1 to TRBJ2-2, with 9 bases identical to TRBD1. Trimming removed 1 base from V and 4 bases from J; junction bases left unmatched: 5. Per the germline V gene, CDR1 is SGHRS and CDR2 is YFSETQ. The CDR3 consists of 16 residues. CDR3: CASSLQGQGPTGELFF. The CDR3 DNA follows: TGCGCCAGCAGCTTGCAGGGACAGGGACCCACCGGGGAGCTGTTTTTT.

The J gene is TRBJ2-5, the V gene TRBV27; 8 nucleotides agree with TRBD2. The V segment lost 2 bases and the J segment 6 bases; nucleotides outside the gene matches: 5. Germline V gene sequence: CDR1 MNHEY, CDR2 SMNVEV (reference sequence). This CDR3 has 14 amino acids. CDR3 nucleotides: TGTGCCAGCAGTTTAGTCGGGAGGGCTAAGACCCAGTACTTC. Its translation is CASSLVGRAKTQYF.

V is TRBV7-2 and J is TRBJ2-4; D tentatively reads TRBD1 or TRBD2 (6 bases each). This CDR3 has 15 amino acids. CDR1 is SGHTA, CDR2 FQGNSA, per germline. The V and J ends lost 4 bases and 9 bases respectively, with 19 bases between them. CDR3: CASSSPPGAGGIQYF. The CDR3 DNA sequence: TGTGCCAGCAGCTCACCCCCGGGGGCGGGCGGCATTCAGTACTTC.

The V call is TRBV7-6, the J call TRBJ2-5; 12 bases map to TRBD2. V trimming: 5 bases; J trimming: 2 bases; junction bases outside the gene matches: 3. Germline CDR1 and CDR2: SGHVS and FNYEAQ. The CDR3 runs 15 residues. The CDR3 loop is CASSGTSGPQETQYF. The CDR3 coding sequence is TGTGCCAGCAGCGGGACTAGCGGGCCTCAAGAGACCCAGTACTTC.

J is TRBJ2-3 and V is TRBV19; D remains unclear. Deletions cut 3 bases from V and 2 bases from J, with 9 bases between. Germline CDR1 LNHDA, CDR2 SQIVND (reference sequence). The CDR3 consists of 14 residues. The DNA for the CDR3 is TGTGCCAGTAGTATTTCCAGTTTCACAGATACGCAGTATTTT. Its translation: CASSISSFTDTQYF.

The rearrangement links TRBV10-3 to TRBJ1-1, with TRBD1 matching over 10 bases. The CDR3 has 13 residues. Per germline, CDR1 ENHRY and CDR2 SYGVKD. With V trimmed by 8 bases and J by 4 bases, 4 bases remained unmatched. Here the CDR3 reads CAIQTGGGTEAFF. The CDR3 nucleotides are TGTGCCATCCAGACAGGGGGCGGCACTGAAGCTTTCTTT.

The chain couples TRBV7-7 to TRBJ2-2; unclear D gene. Germline CDR1 SSHAT, CDR2 FNYEAQ (reference sequence). CDR3 size: 13 residues. V gave up 5 bases and J gave up 7 bases, with 11 bases separating them. The CDR3 protein is CASSQQNGGELFF. CDR3 coding DNA: TGTGCCAGCAGCCAGCAGAATGGCGGGGAGCTGTTTTTT. Together with reference TRBV7-7 and TRBJ2-2, the CDR3 gives the full variable domain: GAGVSQSPRYKVTKRGQDVTLRCDPISSHATLYWYQQALGQGPEFLTYFNYEAQPDKSGLPSDRFSAERPEGSISTLTIQRTEQRDSAMYRCASSQQNGGELFFGEGSRLTVL.

The chain employs TRBV5-1 and TRBJ1-4; TRBD1 matches 8 bases. There are 14 residues in the CDR3. The germline CDR1 and CDR2 sequences are SGHRS and YFSETQ. J gave up 7 bases and V 1 base, and 3 bases lay outside the gene matches. CDR3 residues: CASSLRTGSEKLFF. The CDR3 DNA reads TGCGCCAGCAGCTTGAGGACAGGGAGTGAAAAACTGTTTTTT.

This clone appeared a few times. The chain has TRBV28 and TRBJ2-7; a weak D match, TRBD1 (7 bases). The CDR3 has 16 amino acids. The V end lost 8 bases, the J end lost 9 bases, and 29 bases lay between the germline ends. Germline CDR1 is MDHEN and CDR2 is SYDVKM. CDR3 sequence: CASRPGGLAGGPAQYF. The CDR3 bases are TGTGCCAGCCGGCCAGGGGGGCTAGCTGGGGGCCCCGCGCAGTACTTC.

Only one count was recorded for this clone. The V call is TRBV7-2, the J call TRBJ2-3, with 7 bases lining up with TRBD1. The germline gives CDR1 SGHTA, CDR2 FQGNSA. V lost 1 base to trimming and J lost 6 bases; unmatched junction nucleotides: 7. There are 15 residues in the CDR3. CDR3 sequence reads: CASSLGDSHFDTQYF. Here the CDR3 DNA reads TGTGCCAGCAGCTTAGGGGACAGCCACTTTGATACGCAGTATTTT. Drawing the rest from reference TRBV7-2 and TRBJ2-3, the complete variable domain is GAGVSQSPSNKVTEKGKDVELRCDPISGHTALYWYRQSLGQGLEFLIYFQGNSAPDKSGLPSDRFSAERTGGSVSTLTIQRTQQEDSAVYLCASSLGDSHFDTQYFGPGTRLTVL.